This TCR beta chain was captured by sequencing in a study of T cells after posttransplantation cyclophosphamide. Study-wide findings and caveats: TRB overlap between skin or GI tissue T cells and blood was limited. Donor CD8+ memory clones often dominated recipient blood repertoires at later times. After PTCy, TRB diversity resembled that of CNI/methotrexate controls.

Controls had myeloablative marrow grafts with methotrexate and calcineurin inhibitor, sampled at 1 year. J was trimmed by 6 bases and V by 4 bases; bases with no gene match: 6. The germline gives CDR1 LNHDA, CDR2 SQIVND (reference sequence). This CDR3 has 14 amino acids. Some clones are missing from TCRdb's copy, which holds only in-frame ones; the method was immunoSEQ multiplex PCR. The sample shows more than 9,500 clones, about 86% of them seen only once. Remarks on this clone: Its antigen is as yet unknown.

The source of this sequence is a male patient in his 30s who received an allogeneic stem cell transplant from an unrelated donor, was CMV-positive, and had acute GVHD only. These T cells may partly come from the graft donor. Source: PBMCs, taken around 350 days after allogeneic stem cell transplant with calcineurin inhibitor and methotrexate. The chain employs TRBV19 and TRBJ1-1; 9 bases fit TRBD1. As DNA, the CDR3 is TGTGCCAGTAGTAGTACAGGGGGCTCTTCTGAAGCTTTCTTT. It encodes CASSSTGGSSEAFF.